The T cell receptor (beta chain) described here comes from a study of blood T cell repertoires in COVID-19. The data were produced by immunoSEQ multiplex PCR, yet TCRdb's version contains in-frame clones alone and is incomplete. The table lists over 250,000 clones, about 89% of them singletons, with approximately 9.8% in the top ten. V was cut by 0 bases and J by 4 bases, with 4 bases left in between. The CDR3 sequence is 12 residues long. Germline V gene sequence: CDR1 MNHNS, CDR2 SASEGT. The sequenced material came from peripheral blood. The chain recombines TRBV6-1 with TRBJ2-7, with D uncertain. This receptor was taken from a man between 40 and 49 years old who had recovered from COVID-19. CDR3: CASSEAPYEQYF. The DNA of the CDR3 is TGTGCCAGCAGTGAAGCCCCTTACGAGCAGTACTTC.